The rows below give T cell receptor beta chains drawn from one sample of a study of neoadjuvant anti-PD-1 for oral cavity cancer. Assay: immunoSEQ multiplex PCR; the TCRdb copy retains only in-frame clones and omits some. The sample lists around 13,000 clones, around 60% occurring once. The input for sequencing was PBMCs, taken before nivolumab (anti-PD-1) treatment. Receptor source: a person aged 35-79 years with oral cavity squamous cell carcinoma. Each CDR3 is given with its conserved first and last residue. The D gene is left open where the match is weak. Not every row has a clone size; where given, it reads once, few, many or a size class.

V	size	D	J	DNA	CDR3
TRBV4-1	-	-	TRBJ2-6	TGCGCCAGCAGCCAAGATGGTGGGACAACTCACAACGTCCTGACTTTC	CASSQDGGTTHNVLTF
TRBV2	-	-	TRBJ2-7	TGTGCCAGCAGAGCCGCCACCACAGCGTACGAGCAGTACTTC	CASRAATTAYEQYF
TRBV7-2	-	-	TRBJ2-3	TGTGCCAGCAGCCTAGTGGGCGGGACCTTAGATACGCAGTATTTT	CASSLVGGTLDTQYF
TRBV19	few	-	TRBJ1-5	TGTGCCAGTAGTATTCTTAGAGGCAATCAGCCCCAGCATTTT	CASSILRGNQPQHF
TRBV7-9	few	-	TRBJ2-2	TGTGCCAGCAGCTATAGCGGACGTGACACCGGGGAGCTGTTTTTT	CASSYSGRDTGELFF
TRBV5-6	-	-	TRBJ1-1	TGTGCCAGCAGCCAAGGACGGAGGAACACTGAAGCTTTCTTT	CASSQGRRNTEAFF
TRBV6-1	few	-	TRBJ1-5	TGTGCCAGCAGGGTACGGGGAGAACAGCCCCAGCATTTT	CASRVRGEQPQHF
TRBV5-5	-	-	TRBJ2-2	TGTGCCAGCAGCCCGACAGCTAACACCGGGGAGCTGTTTTTT	CASSPTANTGELFF
TRBV28	-	TRBD1	TRBJ1-1	TGTGCCAGCAGTTTATCCTTAGGGGGCGGACTGAACACTGAAGCTTTCTTT	CASSLSLGGGLNTEAFF
TRBV4-1	-	-	TRBJ1-1	TGCGCCAGCAGCCAAGTGAGAGTGGGGGCAGGAGGGGACACTGAAGCTTTCTTT	CASSQVRVGAGGDTEAFF
TRBV6-6	-	TRBD2	TRBJ2-2	TGTGCCAGCAGTCCCAGGGGACTAGCGGGCGGGGAGCTGTTTTTT	CASSPRGLAGGELFF
TRBV2	-	-	TRBJ2-3	TGTGCCAACGCCAGGGACGGAAGCACAGATACGCAGTATTTT	CANARDGSTDTQYF
TRBV19	-	-	TRBJ2-7	TGTGCCAGTAGTATTAACAGTGTGGCCTACGAGCAGTACTTC	CASSINSVAYEQYF
TRBV28	few	-	TRBJ2-1	TGTGCCAGCAGTGCCGAGGGGAGGCAGTTCTTC	CASSAEGRQFF
TRBV18	-	-	TRBJ1-2	TGTGCCAGCTCACCAGGCACTCAGGGGGGCTACACCTTC	CASSPGTQGGYTF
TRBV6-6	-	-	TRBJ1-5	TGTGCCAGCAGAGGTGATAGCAATCAGCCCCAGCATTTT	CASRGDSNQPQHF
TRBV28	-	TRBD2	TRBJ2-7	TGTGCCAGCAGTTATGGGACTAGCGGGAACTACGAGCAGTACTTC	CASSYGTSGNYEQYF
TRBV5-1	-	-	TRBJ2-3	TGCGCCAGCAGTTTCGCCAGGGTCCAAAGCACAGATACGCAGTATTTT	CASSFARVQSTDTQYF
TRBV7-9	-	-	TRBJ1-5	TGTGCCAGCAGCCCGACAGACAATCAGCCCCAGCATTTT	CASSPTDNQPQHF
TRBV9	few	-	TRBJ2-2	TGTGCCAGCAGCGTAGGGGGAGCCGGGGAGCTGTTTTTT	CASSVGGAGELFF
TRBV27	-	TRBD2	TRBJ2-5	TGTGCCAGCAGTTCTAGCGGGGGGGAGACCCAGTACTTC	CASSSSGGETQYF
TRBV5-4	-	-	TRBJ2-3	TGTGCCAGCAGCTGGGGTATAGGCACAGATACGCAGTATTTT	CASSWGIGTDTQYF
TRBV11-3	-	-	TRBJ1-5	TGTGCCAGCAGCTTAGGGGCGGGCAATCAGCCCCAGCATTTT	CASSLGAGNQPQHF